This TCR beta chain appears in the sequencing data of a study of metastatic and nonmetastatic thyroid tumors. Study-wide background: A comparison of repertoires was made across blood and tumor or nodule tissue from malignant and benign thyroid patients. General study results and limits: As reported, TCR beta diversity in blood and tumor was significantly higher in malignant thyroid tumors than in benign nodules.

The CDR3 is 20 amino acids. The germline V gene encodes CDR1 SNHLY and CDR2 FYNNEI. V shed 0 bases and J shed 5 bases, with 28 bases lying between them. TCRdb reanalyzed the PCR reads with MiXCR. The sample carries about 28,000 clones, 20% to 25% recorded once. This clone came up many times. Antigen: not known. Thyroid surgery was preceded by no treatment in any patient. This sequence joins TRBV2 and TRBJ2-5; D possibly corresponds to TRBD2 (5 bases). Sequenced sample: blood. The receptor's source is a female donor with papillary thyroid cancer or a benign thyroid nodule (not recorded which). Some clones in this sample may be carry-over from other donors' samples. For the CDR3, the DNA is TGTGCCAGCAGTGAAGCGTTGATCAGCATTTTCGGGATGGACGCGGAGACCCAGTACTTC. Amino acid sequence: CASSEALISIFGMDAETQYF.